These 29 T cell receptor beta chains were sequenced from one sample in a study of blood T cell repertoires in COVID-19. TCRdb keeps only in-frame clones here, not all; method: immunoSEQ multiplex PCR. The sample shows under 350,000 clones, 80% to 90% of them seen only once. The sequenced material came from PBMCs or T cells enriched from blood (not recorded which). The receptors shown here come from a woman in her thirties or forties with acute COVID-19.

V is TRBV7-9 and J is TRBJ2-7; the match to TRBD1 covers 12 bases. The CDR3 is made up of 16 amino acids. Germline V gene data show CDR1 as SEHNR and CDR2 as FQNEAQ (reference sequence). V shed 5 bases, J shed 4 bases, and the junction held 9 bases outside the gene matches. The CDR3 DNA follows: TGTGCCAGCAGCCTGTCCGGGACAGGGGGCCGGTACGAGCAGTACTTC. It encodes CASSLSGTGGRYEQYF.

The rearrangement links TRBV28 to TRBJ2-7, with 10 bases lining up with TRBD2. The germline V gene encodes CDR1 MDHEN and CDR2 SYDVKM. CDR3 size: 15 residues. Trimming cost V 5 bases and J 4 bases; bases outside gene matches: 8. CDR3 bases: TGTGCCAGCAGTAGCGGGAGGGCCGGAGAGTACGAGCAGTACTTC. It encodes CASSSGRAGEYEQYF.

The chain joins TRBV7-2 to TRBJ1-2, with a tentative D call TRBD1 (5 bases). V dropped 2 bases and J dropped 0 bases, with 10 bases sitting between them. The CDR3 runs to 15 residues. In germline, CDR1 is SGHTA, CDR2 FQGNSA. The CDR3 protein is CASSLWGDTNYGYTF. CDR3 in DNA: TGTGCCAGCAGCTTATGGGGGGATACTAACTATGGCTACACCTTC.

The rearrangement joins TRBV5-1 to TRBJ2-7; 10 bases agree with TRBD1. In germline, CDR1 is SGHRS, CDR2 YFSETQ. V shed 5 bases, J shed 5 bases, and the junction held 16 bases outside the gene matches. CDR3 length equals 17 residues. CDR3 region: CASSPVSPGQGKNEQYF. DNA for the CDR3: TGCGCCAGCAGTCCCGTATCTCCGGGACAGGGGAAAAACGAGCAGTACTTC.

V usage is TRBV11-3 and J usage is TRBJ2-1; 7 bases agree with TRBD2. Germline trimming cut 5 bases from V and 8 bases from J; bases unmatched to any gene: 18. The CDR3 is 17 amino acids. Looked up from germline, CDR1 is SGHNT and CDR2 is YENEEA. CDR3 in DNA: TGTGCCAGCAGCCCCGGTTGGCGGGAGACCGGGGACGATGAGCAGTTCTTC. Translation: CASSPGWRETGDDEQFF.

This clone was found once. V is TRBV10-3 and J is TRBJ2-5; 9 nucleotides align to TRBD2. V lost 10 bases, J lost 2 bases, and 11 bases stayed unmatched. The CDR3 has 15 amino acids. Germline V gene lookup returns CDR1 ENHRY and CDR2 SYGVKD. The CDR3 reads CATGFSGGEQETQYF. In nucleotides, the CDR3 is TGTGCCACCGGCTTTAGCGGGGGTGAGCAAGAGACCCAGTACTTC.

This clone was found many times. This rearrangement joins TRBV11-2 to TRBJ1-2; 11 positions match TRBD1. The CDR3 has 17 amino acids. With V trimmed by 1 base and J by 3 bases, 7 bases remained unmatched. Germline V gene sequence: CDR1 SGHAT, CDR2 FQNNGV. CDR3 sequence (DNA): TGTGCCAGCAGCTTAGGGACAGGGGGCCCCCAAGACTATGGCTACACCTTC. Encoded protein: CASSLGTGGPQDYGYTF.

This chain connects TRBV2 to TRBJ2-2; D is undetermined. Trimming removed 3 bases at V and 0 bases at J, with 8 bases between. Germline V gene sequence: CDR1 SNHLY, CDR2 FYNNEI. The CDR3 consists of 15 residues. Here the CDR3 reads CASSERNPNTGELFF. CDR3 sequence (DNA): TGTGCCAGCAGTGAGCGGAATCCGAACACCGGGGAGCTGTTTTTT.

This clone was seen a few times. The rearrangement uses TRBV7-6 and TRBJ2-7; 11 bases align to TRBD1. CDR1 SGHVS and CDR2 FNYEAQ come from the germline V gene. CDR3 length: 14 residues. With 5 bases clipped from V and 4 bases from J, the junction kept 4 bases outside the gene matches. The CDR3 coding sequence is TGTGCCAGCAGCCCCGGGACAGGGGGGTACGAGCAGTACTTC. This sequence encodes CASSPGTGGYEQYF.

This chain links TRBV11-1 with TRBJ2-3, with 11 bases fitting TRBD2. CDR1 SGHAT and CDR2 FQDESV come from the germline V gene (reference sequence). The CDR3 is made up of 15 amino acids. V shed 4 bases, J shed 2 bases, and the junction held 2 bases outside the gene matches. The CDR3, as DNA: TGTGCCAGCAGCTCGGGACTAGCGGCCACAGATACGCAGTATTTT. Translating it yields CASSSGLAATDTQYF.

A single count supports this clone. The chain is built from TRBV4-2 and TRBJ2-7, with TRBD1 as a possible D gene (6 bases). Germline CDR1 is LGHNA and CDR2 is YNFKEQ. Trimming cost V 0 bases and J 6 bases, with 9 bases left between them. This CDR3 has 13 residues. Here the CDR3 reads CASSQEQGSEQYF. The CDR3 DNA follows: TGTGCCAGCAGCCAAGAACAGGGCTCCGAGCAGTACTTC.

This chain joins TRBV9 and TRBJ1-1; weak D call: TRBD1 (5 bases). Trimming pared 4 bases from V and 3 bases from J, leaving 13 bases between. The CDR3 runs to 14 residues. The germline CDR1 and CDR2 sequences are SGDLS and YYNGEE. CDR3 amino acids: CASSPRGGDTEAFF. The CDR3 DNA is TGTGCCAGCAGCCCACGGGGGGGGGACACTGAAGCTTTCTTT.

Here the CDR3 reads CASSNQVTNYGYTF. The CDR3 nucleotides read TGTGCCAGCAGTAATCAGGTCACAAACTATGGCTACACCTTC. The rearrangement links TRBV6-5 to TRBJ1-2; D is ambiguous. Germline V gene lookup returns CDR1 MNHEY and CDR2 SVGAGI. CDR3 length: 14 residues. Deletions cut 5 bases from V and 2 bases from J, with 12 bases between.

This clone has just one count. The chain couples TRBV6-8 to TRBJ1-1; D is uncertain. V dropped 6 bases and J dropped 8 bases, with 10 bases sitting between them. CDR1 is MNHGY, CDR2 SAAAGT, per germline. The CDR3 is 11 amino acids. This CDR3 is CASRQWLEAFF. CDR3 in DNA: TGTGCCAGCAGGCAGTGGTTAGAAGCTTTCTTT.

This clone was counted once. Other DNA sequences in this specimen translate into the identical CDR3. This sequence joins TRBV18 and TRBJ1-2, with D perhaps matching TRBD1 (5 bases). V shed 2 bases and J shed 3 bases, with 7 bases lying between them. Germline V lookup: CDR1 KGHSH, CDR2 LQKENI. This CDR3 is 13 amino acids long. CDR3 in amino acids: CASSPDRDYGYTF. In nucleotides, the CDR3 is TGTGCCAGCTCACCAGACAGAGACTATGGCTACACCTTC.

V gene TRBV28 combines with J gene TRBJ1-5; D perhaps matches TRBD1 (5 bases). Germline V gene sequence: CDR1 MDHEN, CDR2 SYDVKM. V dropped 9 bases and J dropped 2 bases, with 17 bases sitting between them. This CDR3 comprises 15 residues. The CDR3 here is CASWRGGSGNQPQHF. In DNA form, the CDR3 reads TGTGCCAGTTGGCGGGGGGGGTCCGGCAATCAGCCCCAGCATTTT. The full variable domain, completed using reference TRBV28 and TRBJ1-5, is DVKVTQSSRYLVKRTGEKVFLECVQDMDHENMFWYRQDPGLGLRLIYFSYDVKMKEKGDIPEGYSVSREKKERFSLILESASTNQTSMYLCASWRGGSGNQPQHFGDGTRLSIL.

The CDR3 nucleotides are TGTGCCAGCAGTGACGGCAGGCAGATGAACACTGAAGCTTTCTTT. Translation: CASSDGRQMNTEAFF. V usage is TRBV6-1 and J usage is TRBJ1-1; no clear D gene. This CDR3 has 15 residues. The ends were cut back, 3 bases at V and 0 bases at J, with 11 bases in the middle. Per the germline V gene, CDR1 is MNHNS and CDR2 is SASEGT.

This clone was detected only once. The genes are TRBV6-5 and TRBJ2-7; possibly TRBD1 for D (6 bases). The CDR3 contains 13 residues. V gave up 6 bases and J gave up 2 bases, with 11 bases separating them. The V gene's germline CDR1 is MNHEY and CDR2 SVGAGI. The CDR3 reads CASRPGTTYEQYF. Here the CDR3 DNA reads TGTGCCAGCAGACCCGGGACAACCTACGAGCAGTACTTC.

The chain has TRBV4-2 and TRBJ2-1; TRBD2 aligns across 8 bases. V lost 1 base, J lost 3 bases, and 2 bases stayed unmatched. The germline CDR1 and CDR2 sequences are LGHNA and YNFKEQ. CDR3 length: 15 residues. Here the CDR3 DNA reads TGTGCCAGCAGCCAAGCGGGGGGGGTCTACAATGAGCAGTTCTTC. The encoded protein is CASSQAGGVYNEQFF.

This clone was seen a handful of times. This sequence joins TRBV3-1 (or the pseudogene TRBV3-2) and TRBJ2-7; a possible D gene is TRBD1 (6 bases). The CDR3 has 13 residues. Trimming stripped 6 bases from V and 7 bases from J, with 16 bases between. Germline values: CDR1 LGHDT, CDR2 YNNKEL (reference sequence). DNA of the CDR3: TGTGCCAGCAGTGGGCCATGGGGGCAAGAGCAGTACTTC. Its protein product is CASSGPWGQEQYF.

The rearrangement uses TRBV3-1 (or the pseudogene TRBV3-2) and TRBJ2-4; TRBD1 matches at 11 bases. J lost 9 bases, V lost 1 base, and 5 bases had no gene match. The CDR3 is 15 amino acids. Per the germline V gene, CDR1 is LGHDT and CDR2 is YNNKEL (reference sequence). The CDR3 is CASSQGGTGGGIQYF. The CDR3 nucleotides read TGTGCCAGCAGCCAAGGGGGGACAGGGGGGGGCATTCAGTACTTC.

This chain connects TRBV6-5 to TRBJ1-1; D is unclear. Trimming pared 8 bases from V and 2 bases from J, leaving 18 bases between. Looked up from germline, CDR1 is MNHEY and CDR2 is SVGAGI. CDR3 length equals 15 residues. CDR3 sequence: CASSRLGSTNTEAFF. CDR3 nucleotides: TGTGCCAGCTCTCGTTTGGGCAGCACAAACACTGAAGCTTTCTTT.

V is TRBV6-5 and J is TRBJ2-3; TRBD1 might be the D (5 bases). The CDR3 extends over 12 amino acids. Trimming removed 10 bases from V and 4 bases from J, with 12 bases in between. Per the germline V gene, CDR1 is MNHEY and CDR2 is SVGAGI. CDR3 in amino acids: CATQGFADTQYF. The CDR3 region has the DNA TGTGCCACCCAGGGTTTCGCAGATACGCAGTATTTT.

The V gene is TRBV27, the J gene TRBJ1-5, with 7 positions matching TRBD1. Per germline, CDR1 MNHEY and CDR2 SMNVEV (reference sequence). CDR3 length: 15 residues. The J segment lost 4 bases and the V segment lost 7 bases, leaving 10 bases of the junction unmatched. The CDR3 DNA reads as TGTGCCAGCACAAGTCTGACAGGGAAGAATCAGCCCCAGCATTTT. Protein: CASTSLTGKNQPQHF.

The CDR3 protein is CASSSDRGAGNTIYF. As DNA, the CDR3 is TGTGCCAGCAGCAGTGACAGGGGGGCTGGAAACACCATATATTTT. This chain joins TRBV7-2 and TRBJ1-3; 9 bases line up with TRBD1. Per the germline V gene, CDR1 is SGHTA and CDR2 is FQGNSA. Trimming removed 5 bases from V and 2 bases from J; junction bases left unmatched: 4. The CDR3 has 15 residues. Combining the CDR3 with reference TRBV7-2 and TRBJ1-3 gives the whole variable domain GAGVSQSPSNKVTEKGKDVELRCDPISGHTALYWYRQSLGQGLEFLIYFQGNSAPDKSGLPSDRFSAERTGGSVSTLTIQRTQQEDSAVYLCASSSDRGAGNTIYFGEGSWLTVV.

This clone has only a few counts. This chain connects TRBV29-1 to TRBJ2-1, with 7 positions matching TRBD1. Germline V gene data show CDR1 as SQVTM and CDR2 as ANQGSEA. This CDR3 has 15 amino acids. V trimming: 6 bases; J trimming: 8 bases; junction bases outside the gene matches: 16. CDR3 in DNA: TGCAGCGTCCTGGGACCACAGGGGCTGGACCATGAGCAGTTCTTC. Translating gives CSVLGPQGLDHEQFF.

The chain recombines TRBV7-3 with TRBJ2-1; a weak D match, TRBD1 (6 bases). The germline CDR1 and CDR2 sequences are SGHTA and FQGTGA. V was clipped by 4 bases and J by 5 bases, with 12 bases between them. This CDR3 is built from 14 residues. The CDR3 DNA reads TGTGCCAGCAGCTCACTGGCAGGGGACAATGAGCAGTTCTTC. It codes for CASSSLAGDNEQFF.

The chain joins TRBV7-8 to TRBJ1-5; a possible D gene is TRBD1 (5 bases). V was cut by 5 bases and J by 6 bases, with 14 bases left in between. Looked up from germline, CDR1 is SGHVS and CDR2 is FQNEAQ. The CDR3 has 14 residues. The CDR3 DNA reads as TGTGCCAGCAGCCAACGACAGTTTGGTCAGCCCCAGCATTTT. Translated, it gives CASSQRQFGQPQHF.

CDR3 nucleotide sequence: TGTGCCAGCAGCCAAGAAGTGAGCTCTGGAAACACCATATATTTT. It encodes CASSQEVSSGNTIYF. The chain combines TRBV3-1 (or the pseudogene TRBV3-2) with TRBJ1-3; D unresolved. The germline V gene has CDR1 LGHDT and CDR2 YNNKEL (reference sequence). V was pared by 0 bases and J by 0 bases, with 6 bases between. There are 15 residues in the CDR3.